This T cell receptor (beta chain) was obtained from a study of T cell responses to AZD1222 COVID-19 vaccine. The length of the CDR3 is 15 residues. V lost 10 bases to trimming and J lost 2 bases; unmatched junction nucleotides: 9. From germline, CDR1 is ENHRY and CDR2 SYGVKD. A note on this clone: No antigen is known for it.

Regarding the study as a whole: Among the donors, most were white British and more were female, and clonal diversity was possibly underestimated.

Measured with immunoSEQ multiplex PCR; TCRdb has only the in-frame clones, and not every one. The profile covers 150,000 to 200,000 clones, with approximately 94% appearing a single time and 9.2% taken by the ten largest. The clonotype was recovered from an adult in good health. The chain joins TRBV10-3 to TRBJ2-7, with TRBD1 identical over 12 bases. Specimen: peripheral blood, collected on day 0 of AZD1222 vaccination. Here the CDR3 reads CASAPGQGAAYEQYF. CDR3 in DNA: TGTGCCAGCGCCCCGGGACAGGGGGCAGCCTACGAGCAGTACTTC.